A single sample is the source of the 25 T cell receptor beta chains below, sequenced in a study of T cell repertoires in cytomegalovirus infection. Via MiXCR, TCRdb re-called the reads, giving one row per CDR3 protein. This table holds approximately 500,000 distinct CDR3 sequences, 15% to 20% found once. Sequencing was carried out using CD8+ T cells from PBMCs. These receptors were collected from a human donor in good health (CMV status not recorded). Some clones in this sample may be carry-over from other donors' samples.

In this sample, this clonotype turned up a few times. The rearrangement joins TRBV2 to TRBJ2-5; D gene uncertain. With 8 bases removed from V and 4 bases from J, the gap between germline ends came to 8 bases. The CDR3 runs to 11 residues. The germline gives CDR1 SNHLY, CDR2 FYNNEI. In DNA, the CDR3 is TGTGCCAGCGAGGCTGGAGAGACCCAGTACTTC. Its translation is CASEAGETQYF.

This clonotype was counted many times. This chain links TRBV7-3 with TRBJ1-1; D ambiguous. Between the trimmed V and J ends, which lost 5 bases and 1 base, there was a span of 11 bases. The CDR3 contains 14 residues. The germline CDR1 and CDR2 sequences are SGHTA and FQGTGA. This CDR3 reads CASSPGFSNTEAFF. CDR3 coding DNA: TGTGCCAGCAGCCCGGGATTTTCGAACACTGAAGCTTTCTTT.

This clonotype was seen a few times. The gene calls are TRBV4-2 and TRBJ1-1, with D perhaps TRBD1 (5 bases). The CDR3 covers 12 residues. CDR1 LGHNA and CDR2 YNFKEQ come from the germline V gene. The ends were cut back, 3 bases at V and 10 bases at J, with 12 bases in the middle. CDR3 loop: CASSHWPGGAFF. CDR3 DNA sequence: TGTGCCAGCAGCCATTGGCCCGGGGGAGCTTTCTTT.

This clonotype was picked up a small number of times. V usage is TRBV12-3 or TRBV12-4 and J usage is TRBJ2-1; D unresolved. With 3 bases removed from V and 8 bases from J, the gap between germline ends came to 8 bases. The CDR3 has 12 amino acids. The CDR3 DNA is TGTGCCAGCAGTTTTTTAAGGTATGAGCAGTTCTTC. Protein: CASSFLRYEQFF.

The gene calls are TRBV9 and TRBJ1-1; D remains ambiguous. The CDR3 contains 14 residues. Trimming took 2 bases from V and 0 from J, leaving 8 bases between them. Germline V gives CDR1 SGDLS, CDR2 YYNGEE. The CDR3 region has the DNA TGTGCCAGCAGCGTCGGGCTTTTGAACACTGAAGCTTTCTTT. Amino acids: CASSVGLLNTEAFF. The variable domain in full, completed from reference TRBV9 and TRBJ1-1, reads DSGVTQTPKHLITATGQRVTLRCSPRSGDLSVYWYQQSLDQGLQFLIQYYNGEERAKGNILERFSAQQFPDLHSELNLSSLELGDSALYFCASSVGLLNTEAFFGQGTRLTVV.

This clonotype was seen at least ten times. CDR3 DNA sequence: TGTGCCAGTAGTATAGCACGGAGCTCCTACAATGAGCAGTTCTTC. This sequence encodes CASSIARSSYNEQFF. The chain combines TRBV19 with TRBJ2-1, with no clear D. Germline V CDR1 and CDR2: LNHDA, SQIVND (reference sequence). Trimming shortened V by 1 base and J by 0 bases, and 7 bases separated the two germline ends. The CDR3 runs to 15 residues.

This clonotype was counted only a few times. The chain couples TRBV4-2 to TRBJ1-1; D call uncertain. V lost 0 bases, J lost 1 base, and 12 bases lay in between. The CDR3 sequence is 16 residues long. The germline CDR1 and CDR2 sequences are LGHNA and YNFKEQ. DNA of the CDR3: TGTGCCAGCAGCCAAGATGGGTTGGCAGAGAACACTGAAGCTTTCTTT. Amino acids: CASSQDGLAENTEAFF.

The table lists this clonotype with a few counts. This sequence joins TRBV3-1 and TRBJ2-5; TRBD2 agrees at 8 bases. CDR1 is LGHDT and CDR2 is YNNKEL in the germline V gene (reference sequence). Unmatched junction bases numbered 13, after V lost 4 bases and J lost 0 bases. The CDR3 is made up of 18 amino acids. CDR3 loop: CASSPPGSGGPYQETQYF. CDR3 DNA sequence: TGTGCCAGCAGCCCCCCAGGGAGCGGGGGACCGTACCAAGAGACCCAGTACTTC.

At least ten counts were recorded for this clonotype. This rearrangement joins TRBV7-9 to TRBJ2-6; the match to TRBD2 covers 7 bases. CDR3 size: 17 residues. The J segment lost 0 bases and the V segment lost 3 bases, leaving 5 bases of the junction unmatched. Germline V gives CDR1 SEHNR, CDR2 FQNEAQ (reference sequence). CDR3 sequence (DNA): TGTGCCAGCAGCTTTACGGGAGGTAGCTCTGGGGCCAACGTCCTGACTTTC. It is translated as CASSFTGGSSGANVLTF.

In its sample, this clonotype was seen many times. The chain couples TRBV12-3 or TRBV12-4 to TRBJ2-1; D unresolved. The germline V and J ends were trimmed by 7 bases and 3 bases, with 13 bases remaining between them. This CDR3 has 14 residues. This chain's CDR3 is CASILGGYYNEQFF. Written as DNA, the CDR3 is TGTGCCAGCATCCTCGGCGGATACTACAATGAGCAGTTCTTC.

With respect to this clonotype: As the CDR3 is not closed by the conserved phenylalanine or tryptophan, this likely results from a read error. The chain joins TRBV7-6 to TRBJ2-1; D might be TRBD1 or TRBD2, each matching 8 bases. This CDR3 region has 20 residues. V dropped 5 bases and J dropped 3 bases, with 29 bases sitting between them. Germline V gene lookup returns CDR1 SGHVS and CDR2 FNYEAQ. Written as DNA, the CDR3 is TGTGCCAGCAGCCCCGGAGGTGGGACAGGTGATAGCGGGATCTACAATGAGCAGTTCTTA. Its protein product is CASSPGGGTGDSGIYNEQFL.

This clonotype was counted at least ten times. The chain links TRBV7-3 to TRBJ2-1; 9 nucleotides align to TRBD1. Germline loops: CDR1 SGHTA, CDR2 FQGTGA. This CDR3 is built from 15 residues. V trimming: 5 bases; J trimming: 1 base; junction bases outside the gene matches: 3. As DNA, the CDR3 is TGTGCCAGCAGCGTAGACAGGGGGTCCTACAATGAGCAGTTCTTC. Its translation is CASSVDRGSYNEQFF.

Only a few counts were recorded for this clonotype. The chain recombines TRBV12-3 or TRBV12-4 with TRBJ2-5, with D tentatively TRBD2 (5 bases). The V gene lost 3 bases and the J gene lost 5 bases, with 10 bases spanning the gap. CDR3 length: 13 amino acids. As DNA, the CDR3 is TGTGCCAGCAGTTTTACTAGAAGGGAGACCCAGTACTTC. This translates into CASSFTRRETQYF.

The chain uses TRBV2 and TRBJ2-7; 9 bases fit TRBD1. Germline-derived CDR1 and CDR2 are SNHLY and FYNNEI. The junction had 7 bases not matched to a gene; V was cut back by 6 bases and J by 4 bases. This CDR3 has 14 amino acids. CDR3 protein: CASREGTGTYEQYF. CDR3 in DNA: TGTGCCAGCAGGGAGGGGACAGGGACATACGAGCAGTACTTC.

This clonotype was counted only a few times. The chain is built from TRBV15 and TRBJ2-1; 8 bases fit TRBD2. V dropped 1 base and J dropped 7; count of bases not matched to a gene: 6. The CDR3 runs to 15 residues. Germline CDR1 LNHNV, CDR2 YYDKDF (reference sequence). CDR3 bases: TGTGCCACCAGCAGAGTACGGGAGGGGATTAATGAGCAGTTCTTC. As protein: CATSRVREGINEQFF.

Only a few counts were recorded for this clonotype. The CDR3 sequence is CSVEGLAGGTDTQYF. DNA for the CDR3: TGCAGCGTCGAGGGACTTGCGGGAGGCACAGATACGCAGTATTTT. The genes are TRBV29-1 and TRBJ2-3; 7 bases align to TRBD2. The CDR3 has 15 residues. The ends lost 6 bases at V and 1 base at J; junction bases unmatched: 10. CDR1 is SQVTM and CDR2 is ANQGSEA in the germline V gene.

This chain uses TRBV27 with TRBJ2-1, with D tentatively TRBD2 (7 bases). CDR1 and CDR2 from the germline V gene are MNHEY and SMNVEV (reference sequence). The length of the CDR3 is 15 residues. Trimming took 7 bases from V and 5 from J, leaving 18 bases between them. Here the CDR3 reads CASTVSGGFHNEQFF. DNA for the CDR3: TGTGCCAGCACCGTGTCGGGGGGCTTCCACAATGAGCAGTTCTTC.

Ten or more counts support this clonotype. This chain uses TRBV10-3 with TRBJ2-7; the match to TRBD2 covers 12 bases. Unmatched junction bases numbered 8, after V lost 0 bases and J lost 2 bases. In germline, CDR1 is ENHRY, CDR2 SYGVKD. CDR3 size: 18 residues. The CDR3 loop is CAISESGGGLAGTYEQYF. In nucleotides, the CDR3 is TGTGCCATCAGTGAGTCGGGCGGAGGACTAGCGGGGACCTACGAGCAGTACTTC.

This clonotype occurred many times. The rearrangement joins TRBV28 to TRBJ2-3; no reliable D call. V lost 4 bases, J lost 5 bases, and 10 bases lay in between. The CDR3 runs to 13 residues. The germline V gene has CDR1 MDHEN and CDR2 SYDVKM. The CDR3 DNA sequence: TGTGCCAGCAGTTGGCCCGGTAAAGATACGCAGTATTTT. Its protein product is CASSWPGKDTQYF.

This clonotype has ten or more counts. The chain has TRBV11-2 and TRBJ2-7; TRBD2 agrees at 11 bases. Germline values: CDR1 SGHAT, CDR2 FQNNGV. This CDR3 region has 15 residues. The V and J ends lost 1 base and 3 bases, in that order; junction bases with no gene match: 2. CDR3 region: CASSLGLAGNYEQYF. CDR3 DNA: TGTGCCAGCAGCTTAGGACTAGCGGGGAACTACGAGCAGTACTTC. Together with reference TRBV11-2 and TRBJ2-7, the CDR3 gives the full variable domain: EAGVAQSPRYKIIEKRQSVAFWCNPISGHATLYWYQQILGQGPKLLIQFQNNGVVDDSQLPKDRFSAERLKGVDSTLKIQPAKLEDSAVYLCASSLGLAGNYEQYFGPGTRLTVT.

V and J are TRBV19 and TRBJ2-7; 7 bases map to TRBD1. V lost 7 bases to trimming and J lost 0 bases; unmatched junction nucleotides: 6. CDR3 length: 14 residues. CDR1 is LNHDA and CDR2 is SQIVND in the germline V gene (reference sequence). The CDR3 reads CASNSGTDSYEQYF. For the CDR3, the DNA is TGTGCCAGTAACTCCGGGACAGACTCCTACGAGCAGTACTTC.

The J gene is TRBJ2-5, the V gene TRBV6-1; 9 bases are a match to TRBD2. The V gene end was trimmed by 4 bases and the J gene end by 4 bases; junction bases not matched to a gene: 7. The CDR3 loop spans 15 amino acids. Germline V gene sequence: CDR1 MNHNS, CDR2 SASEGT. CDR3 bases: TGTGCCAGCAGTGCGATAGCGGGAGAGCGAGAGACCCAGTACTTC. Residues: CASSAIAGERETQYF.

This clonotype was seen many times. The chain joins TRBV7-9 to TRBJ2-1, with 12 bases lining up with TRBD2. V lost 5 bases, J lost 9 bases, and 11 bases stayed unmatched. Germline CDR1 reads SEHNR; CDR2 reads FQNEAQ (reference sequence). The CDR3 has 16 amino acids. DNA of the CDR3: TGTGCCAGCAGCCAAGTAAGGGGGACTAGCGGGCTTGAGCAGTTCTTC. The encoded protein is CASSQVRGTSGLEQFF.

As regards this clonotype: The CDR3 end shows no conserved phenylalanine or tryptophan, and so a read error is likely. This chain uses TRBV7-2 with TRBJ2-7; D may match TRBD1 or TRBD2 (5 bases each). CDR1 SGHTA and CDR2 FQGNSA come from the germline V gene. The CDR3 sequence is 13 residues long. Trimming took 5 bases from V and 3 from J, leaving 11 bases between them. CDR3 sequence (DNA): TGTGCCAGCAGCCGGGACGGCGGCTACGAGCAGTACTTA. It is translated as CASSRDGGYEQYL.

The chain employs TRBV6-5 and TRBJ1-2; 12 bases match TRBD1. The trim removed 5 bases at V and 8 bases at J, leaving 12 bases unmatched. This CDR3 is built from 16 residues. The germline CDR1 and CDR2 sequences are MNHEY and SVGAGI. The CDR3 DNA sequence: TGTGCCAGCAGTCGGGGACAGGGGGCCTTAGACCGGGGCTACACCTTC. It is translated as CASSRGQGALDRGYTF.